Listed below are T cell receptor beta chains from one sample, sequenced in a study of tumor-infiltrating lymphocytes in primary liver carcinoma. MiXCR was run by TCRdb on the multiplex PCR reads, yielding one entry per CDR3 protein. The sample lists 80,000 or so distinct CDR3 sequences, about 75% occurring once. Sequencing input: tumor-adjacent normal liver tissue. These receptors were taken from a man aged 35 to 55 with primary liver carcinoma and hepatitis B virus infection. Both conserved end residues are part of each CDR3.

CASNGDRSGGQPQHF | TRBV6-1 | 15
CVSSFSGLWANTGELSF | TRBV28 | 17
CSVVPQAVTQYF | TRBV29-1 | 12
CASSESLSGANVLAF | TRBV6-4 | 15
CASSYAAGGSHVQYF | TRBV6-6 | 15
CSVGTSATSTGELFF | TRBV29-1 | 15
CASSLLRSHSEQFF | TRBV12-3/TRBV12-4 | 14
CASSEVVTSVVNEQFF | TRBV6-4 | 16
CSVEGSTDTQYF | TRBV29-1 | 12
CASSLQGSVEGYTF | TRBV12-3/TRBV12-4 | 14
CASSYSSRNTEAFF | TRBV6-2/TRBV6-3 | 14
CASSLEMAPKPYEQYF | TRBV11-2 | 16
CSVVLAGGRFSQEIQYF | TRBV29-1 | 17
CSVRYVRMQFF | TRBV29-1 | 11
CVSSPSPTSGVYEQYF | TRBV28 | 16
CASSLNDGGLGGELFF | TRBV5-4 | 16
CASSLGRGTRPPGTQYF | TRBV11-2 | 17
CASRVVGLRGDTQYF | TRBV5-4 | 15
CASRQDRTGATLKQYF | TRBV4-1 | 16
CASSRLAGVCEQYF | TRBV6-2/TRBV6-3 | 14
CAIVQASYTF | TRBV10-3 | 10
CASSYSQGNQPQHF | TRBV6-2/TRBV6-3 | 14
CASSPRTAGRVANIQYF | TRBV5-4 | 17
CASSWRGGGRSGELFF | TRBV5-5 | 16
CASSLGDLGWGNEQIF | TRBV13 | 16
CASSYDRGPDTQYF | TRBV5-5 | 14
CAGSSDFGGTYNEQFF | TRBV7-8 | 16
CSLADGARRETQYF | TRBV29-1 | 14
CAISPTIQSYNEQFF | TRBV10-3 | 15
CASSPDLQETQYF | TRBV6-5 | 13
CASSLAGPRWETQYF | TRBV5-5 | 15
CVSNATRICTEAFF | TRBV6-5 | 14
CAISESWTGPNTEAFF | TRBV10-3 | 16
CVSRVTGEIEQYF | TRBV6-1 | 13
CASSHRVAGLADTHYF | TRBV14 | 16
CSVAGQNYGYTF | TRBV29-1 | 12
CANSLDFAQRDSYDQYF | TRBV11-3 | 17
CASSLIGGDGETQYF | TRBV28 | 15
CADSPRTRGLAGSYNEQFF | TRBV11-3 | 19
CVITIAGVGEQFF | TRBV10-3 | 13
CAYSLLAGAYGQYF | TRBV28 | 14
CASSSLEGYEQFF | TRBV11-2 | 13
CSVRTRGGEKLSF | TRBV29-1 | 13
CASSQDIREGQNEQFF | TRBV4-2 | 16
CASSYRLTGANLLTF | TRBV6-5 | 15
CASSQVALPEGATDTQYF | TRBV4-2 | 18
CASSQKLAGVIVEEYF | TRBV4-1 | 16
CASRVQGSQNTQYF | TRBV28 | 14
CTNRGTGTYTDTQYF | TRBV5-5 | 15
CTRSQFTGTVGNTIYF | TRBV4-2 | 16
CASTIAAGVGGDGEQFF | TRBV19 | 17
CASSLGSGSKVGGQFF | TRBV12-3/TRBV12-4 | 16
CASSPELAVTPYEQYF | TRBV4-3 | 16
CASSYGTRESDRQYF | TRBV6-5 | 15
CASSPSTGGNTIYF | TRBV11-2 | 14